This T cell receptor (beta chain) was identified during a study of blood T cell repertoires in COVID-19. Study-wide context: Donors in the United States, Italy and Spain gave samples during acute or convalescent COVID-19. Sample material is recorded as cDNA or gDNA derived from T cells, B-cell-depleted T cells, or PBMCs.

Sequenced by immunoSEQ multiplex PCR; TCRdb stores in-frame clones only, minus some. The repertoire has about 180,000 clones, 80% to 90% of them found once; the top ten carry around 2.7%. This CDR3 has 15 residues. V was clipped by 4 bases and J by 1 base; unmatched bases: 4. The germline V gene encodes CDR1 SGDLS and CDR2 YYNGEE. The receptor was isolated from a man between 40 and 49 years old with active or convalescent COVID-19. The sample consisted of peripheral blood. The chain is built from TRBV9 and TRBJ2-1; the match to TRBD1 covers 8 bases. The CDR3 region has the DNA TGTGCCAGCAGCCCAGGACAGGGTTCCTACAATGAGCAGTTCTTC. Amino acids: CASSPGQGSYNEQFF.